The 25 T cell receptor beta chains listed next were all sequenced from one sample in a study of Graves' ophthalmopathy and Graves' hyperthyroidism. Transcripts of RNA were the source for amplifying TCR beta CDR3 regions. The authors performed first-round RT-PCR with HTBI primers and then a second-round multiplex PCR. TCRdb recomputed calls from the multiplex PCR reads with MiXCR, one row per CDR3 protein. The sample holds approximately 700,000 distinct CDR3 sequences, 40% seen once. Sequences were obtained from peripheral blood. These receptors all come from an adult man with Graves' ophthalmopathy.

V is TRBV2 and J is TRBJ1-4; 8 bases are shared with TRBD1. J lost 3 bases, V lost 6 bases, and 3 bases had no gene match. The CDR3 sequence is 14 residues long. Germline CDR1 is SNHLY and CDR2 is FYNNEI. In DNA form, the CDR3 reads TGTGCCAGCAGCGCGGACAGGGCTAATGAAAAACTGTTTTTT. Encoded protein: CASSADRANEKLFF.

The chain carries TRBV19 and TRBJ1-6; no clear D. V lost 6 bases and J lost 0, with 9 bases in between. CDR3 length: 15 residues. The germline V gene has CDR1 LNHDA and CDR2 SQIVND (reference sequence). In DNA, the CDR3 is TGTGCCAGTAGCGCGCAGAGCTCCTATAATTCACCCCTCCACTTT. This gives the protein CASSAQSSYNSPLHF. Drawing the rest from reference TRBV19 and TRBJ1-6, the complete variable domain is DGGITQSPKYLFRKEGQNVTLSCEQNLNHDAMYWYRQDPGQGLRLIYYSQIVNDFQKGDIAEGYSVSREKKESFPLTVTSAQKNPTAFYLCASSAQSSYNSPLHFGNGTRLTVT.

The rearrangement links TRBV5-5 to TRBJ1-5, with D hard to call. Trimming took off 2 bases at V and 0 bases at J, with 18 bases between the two ends. Germline CDR1 reads SGHKS; CDR2 reads YYEKEE (reference sequence). This CDR3 has 18 residues. The DNA for the CDR3 is TGTGCCAGCAGCTTACGACCGGCGGGTATATATAGCAATCAGCCCCAGCATTTT. It is translated as CASSLRPAGIYSNQPQHF.

The J gene is TRBJ1-3, the V gene TRBV29-1, with a tentative D call TRBD1 (6 bases). The germline V and J ends were trimmed by 7 bases and 7 bases, with 14 bases remaining between them. The CDR3 has 12 amino acids. The V gene's germline CDR1 is SQVTM and CDR2 ANQGSEA. For the CDR3, the DNA is TGCAGCGCCGTGGACAGTATGAACACCATATATTTT. Protein product: CSAVDSMNTIYF.

This CDR3 is CSVEGGAGIAGGYTF. CDR3 coding DNA: TGCAGCGTCGAGGGTGGAGCGGGCATTGCTGGTGGCTACACCTTC. This chain connects TRBV29-1 to TRBJ1-2; D unclear. V lost 6 bases and J lost 7, with 24 bases in between. The CDR3 covers 15 residues. Germline V gives CDR1 SQVTM, CDR2 ANQGSEA.

In its sample, this clonotype was seen once. This chain uses TRBV2 with TRBJ1-2; the D gene is possibly TRBD1 (5 bases). Trimming left V 6 bases short and J 2 bases short, with 7 bases between. This CDR3 is built from 12 residues. The V gene's germline CDR1 is SNHLY and CDR2 FYNNEI. The CDR3 sequence is CASRDSNYGYTF. The CDR3 DNA is TGTGCCAGCAGAGACAGCAACTATGGCTACACCTTC.

The rearrangement links TRBV7-9 to TRBJ2-7; the match to TRBD1 covers 9 bases. V was clipped by 6 bases and J by 1 base; unmatched bases: 4. CDR3 length: 14 amino acids. Looked up from germline, CDR1 is SEHNR and CDR2 is FQNEAQ (reference sequence). CDR3 sequence reads: CASRIDRGSYEQYF. The CDR3 DNA sequence: TGTGCCAGCAGAATCGACAGGGGGTCCTACGAGCAGTACTTC.

This clonotype was seen ten or more times. The chain recombines TRBV12-3 or TRBV12-4 with TRBJ1-1; D is undetermined. V was shortened by 6 bases and J by 2 bases, with 10 bases between the two germline ends. This CDR3 is built from 13 residues. DNA of the CDR3: TGTGCCAGCAGCCGACGCGATAACACTGAAGCTTTCTTT. As protein: CASSRRDNTEAFF.

This chain links TRBV15 with TRBJ1-2; 7 nucleotides match TRBD1. The CDR3 runs to 15 residues. The V gene end was trimmed by 3 bases and the J gene end by 4 bases; junction bases not matched to a gene: 8. In germline, CDR1 is LNHNV, CDR2 YYDKDF (reference sequence). The chain's CDR3 is CATSSAPTGVYGYTF. CDR3 coding DNA: TGTGCCACCAGCAGTGCTCCAACAGGGGTCTATGGCTACACCTTC.

The rearrangement links TRBV25-1 to TRBJ2-2; 7 nucleotides line up with TRBD1. V gave up 7 bases and J gave up 5 bases; unmatched junction bases: 10. Germline loops: CDR1 MGHDK, CDR2 SYGVNS. The CDR3 runs 15 residues. The CDR3 nucleotides are TGTGCCAGCACCGAAGGACAGGTGGGGACCGGGGAGCTGTTTTTT. Translated, it gives CASTEGQVGTGELFF.

This clonotype was detected once. The chain is built from TRBV20-1 and TRBJ2-7; the D gene is possibly TRBD1 (6 bases). CDR3 length: 15 residues. V lost 3 bases, J lost 1 base, and 16 bases lay in between. From germline, CDR1 is DFQATT and CDR2 SNEGSKA (reference sequence). This chain's CDR3 is CSARMPIGGSYEQYF. DNA of the CDR3: TGCAGTGCTAGGATGCCCATAGGGGGATCCTACGAGCAGTACTTC.

This clonotype was seen only a few times. This chain joins TRBV12-3 or TRBV12-4 and TRBJ2-5; D not certain. Trimming removed 3 bases at V and 2 bases at J, with 10 bases between. The CDR3 covers 14 residues. The CDR3 DNA follows: TGTGCCAGCAGTTTTTACGAGGAACAAGAGACCCAGTACTTC. As protein: CASSFYEEQETQYF.

The V call is TRBV20-1, the J call TRBJ1-4, with a possible D match to TRBD1 (5 bases). The CDR3 sequence is 17 residues long. Germline V lookup: CDR1 DFQATT, CDR2 SNEGSKA (reference sequence). V was clipped by 6 bases and J by 5 bases, with 25 bases between them. The CDR3 DNA reads TGCAGTGCCGCAAGAGACAGCGCGGGACTGATGAATGAAAAACTGTTTTTT. Translating gives CSAARDSAGLMNEKLFF.

The chain carries TRBV2 and TRBJ1-5, with D maybe TRBD1 (6 bases). This CDR3 has 13 amino acids. Germline assignment: CDR1 SNHLY and CDR2 FYNNEI. The V and J ends lost 8 bases and 6 bases respectively, with 14 bases between them. The CDR3 sequence: CASSGDTSQPQHF. CDR3 nucleotides: TGTGCCAGCTCAGGGGACACCTCTCAGCCCCAGCATTTT.

This clonotype has more than one count but fewer than ten. This chain links TRBV7-2 with TRBJ1-1, with TRBD1 matching over 7 bases. Germline V CDR1 and CDR2: SGHTA, FQGNSA. The CDR3 spans 13 residues. The J segment lost 8 bases and the V segment lost 3 bases, leaving 6 bases of the junction unmatched. This CDR3 reads CASSFETGPEAFF. The DNA of the CDR3 is TGTGCCAGCAGCTTTGAGACAGGGCCAGAAGCTTTCTTT.

To note about this clonotype: Possible read error: a much larger clone is one base away. The chain carries TRBV25-1 and TRBJ1-4; D gene unclear. The germline gives CDR1 MGHDK, CDR2 SYGVNS. Trimming left V 8 bases short and J 5 bases short, with 15 bases between. This CDR3 contains 14 residues. CDR3 nucleotide sequence: TGTGCCAGCGGGTTACGGGGTCCCAATGAAAAACTGTTTTTT. Translating gives CASGLRGPNEKLFF.

The chain uses TRBV7-9 and TRBJ2-5, with D perhaps assigned TRBD1 or TRBD2 (5 bases each). The CDR3 contains 15 residues. V was cut by 8 bases and J by 5 bases, with 21 bases left in between. Germline CDR1 and CDR2: SEHNR and FQNEAQ (reference sequence). In DNA, the CDR3 is TGTGCCAGCTCACCTAACGAGGGGACGAGGGAGACCCAGTACTTC. This sequence encodes CASSPNEGTRETQYF.

Of note for this clonotype: The germline gene is not matched at one end of the junction; a read error may be the cause. The J gene is TRBJ2-2, the V gene TRBV10-3; 11 bases map to TRBD1. The CDR3 runs 17 residues. Germline CDR1 ENHRY, CDR2 SYGVKD. The CDR3 DNA reads as TGTGCCAGCAGTGAATTCGGACAGGGGGCAAACACCGGGGAGCTGTTTTTT. Residues: CASSEFGQGANTGELFF.

A few counts support this clonotype. The genes are TRBV20-1 and TRBJ2-5; D may be TRBD2 (7 bases). The CDR3 covers 12 residues. V lost 3 bases, J lost 7 bases, and 12 bases lay in between. The germline CDR1 and CDR2 sequences are DFQATT and SNEGSKA (reference sequence). CDR3 residues: CSASQGGGTQYF. CDR3 DNA: TGCAGTGCTAGTCAAGGGGGGGGGACCCAGTACTTC.

The chain has TRBV20-1 and TRBJ2-7; D remains unclear. CDR1 DFQATT and CDR2 SNEGSKA come from the germline V gene (reference sequence). CDR3 length: 15 residues. Trimming pared 3 bases from V and 2 bases from J, leaving 17 bases between. The CDR3 is CSASRRKSNTYEQYF. CDR3 DNA: TGCAGTGCTAGCAGGAGAAAGTCTAATACCTACGAGCAGTACTTC.

The chain carries TRBV29-1 and TRBJ1-1, with a tentative D call TRBD1 (6 bases). The CDR3 has 12 amino acids. Per the germline V gene, CDR1 is SQVTM and CDR2 is ANQGSEA. V dropped 8 bases and J dropped 3 bases, with 13 bases sitting between them. DNA of the CDR3: TGCAGCTTGTGGGACACCGACACTGAAGCTTTCTTT. It yields the protein CSLWDTDTEAFF. The full variable domain, in which reference TRBV29-1 and TRBJ1-1 provide the parts outside the CDR3, is SAVISQKPSRDICQRGTSLTIQCQVDSQVTMMFWYRQQPGQSLTLIATANQGSEATYESGFVIDKFPISRPNLTFSTLTVSNMSPEDSSIYLCSLWDTDTEAFFGQGTRLTVV.

This clonotype appeared a few times. The chain combines TRBV20-1 with TRBJ2-7; TRBD1 matches at 8 bases. CDR1 is DFQATT and CDR2 is SNEGSKA in the germline V gene (reference sequence). CDR3 length equals 15 residues. V gave up 5 bases and J gave up 3 bases; unmatched junction bases: 12. The CDR3 DNA reads TGCAGTGCTGCTTCGGACAGGGTTCCTAGCTACGAGCAGTACTTC. Translated: CSAASDRVPSYEQYF.

This chain links TRBV2 with TRBJ2-2; 7 nucleotides line up with TRBD1. From germline, CDR1 is SNHLY and CDR2 FYNNEI. The CDR3 covers 15 residues. With 6 bases clipped from V and 6 bases from J, the junction kept 10 bases outside the gene matches. The CDR3 spells CASRASQGNSGELFF. The CDR3 bases are TGTGCCAGCAGGGCGTCACAGGGGAATTCCGGGGAGCTGTTTTTT.

This clonotype has just a few counts. The junction departs from germline at one end; a sequencing error may be responsible. The V gene is TRBV7-9, the J gene TRBJ2-7; D unresolved. Germline CDR1 reads SEHNR; CDR2 reads FQNEAQ (reference sequence). The CDR3 runs 16 residues. CDR3: CASSLDSTAESYKQYF. The CDR3 DNA reads as TGTGCCAGCAGCTTAGATAGTACAGCCGAGTCCTACAAGCAGTACTTC.

In this sample, this clonotype turned up a few times. The chain uses TRBV6-5 and TRBJ2-5, with 11 bases aligning to TRBD1. The CDR3 spans 14 residues. CDR1 and CDR2 from the germline V gene are MNHEY and SVGAGI. V was clipped by 7 bases and J by 5 bases; unmatched bases: 6. The CDR3, as DNA: TGTGCCAGCACCAGAGGACAGGGGGCGGAGACCCAGTACTTC. It is translated as CASTRGQGAETQYF.